The source of this T cell receptor (beta chain) is a study of T cells after yellow fever vaccination. MiXCR was run by TCRdb on the 5' RACE reads, yielding one entry per CDR3 protein. The sample yields some 550,000 distinct CDR3 sequences, around 21% seen once. Trimming removed 7 bases at V and 0 bases at J, with 15 bases between. Germline loops: CDR1 WSHSY, CDR2 SAAADI. This CDR3 contains 15 residues. The receptor was derived from a man in his thirties or forties who received the YFV17D yellow fever vaccine. The sample here was PBMCs, taken 15 days after the yellow fever booster vaccination. The gene calls are TRBV10-2 and TRBJ2-5, with D maybe TRBD2 (5 bases). CDR3 coding DNA: TGCGCCAGCAACCTTGACAAAGCGGACCAAGAGACCCAGTACTTC. Translating it yields CASNLDKADQETQYF.